This TCR beta chain stems from a study of control samples from healthy donors and cancer patients. Sequenced by immunoSEQ multiplex PCR; TCRdb stores in-frame clones only, minus some. The sample yields around 200,000 clones, just under 95% seen once. Germline V gives CDR1 SGHRS, CDR2 YFSETQ. CDR3 size: 15 residues. The ends were cut back, 0 bases at V and 0 bases at J, with 6 bases in the middle. The specimen was blood. The clonotype originates from a middle-aged man in good health. V usage is TRBV5-1 and J usage is TRBJ1-4; D not certain. CDR3 sequence reads: CASSLDLATNEKLFF. Written as DNA, the CDR3 is TGCGCCAGCAGCTTGGATCTTGCAACTAATGAAAAACTGTTTTTT.